This T cell receptor (beta chain) derives from a study of blood T cell repertoires in COVID-19. The overall study: The United States, Italy and Spain were the sources of the acute and convalescent COVID-19 samples. T cells, B-cell-depleted T cells, or PBMCs provided the cDNA or gDNA that served as material.

The CDR3 spans 16 residues. J was trimmed by 0 bases and V by 8 bases; bases with no gene match: 10. Germline CDR1 and CDR2: SEHNR and FQNEAQ (reference sequence). Per the original methods: Scientists estimated how many nucleated cells there were by amplifying reference gene primers. The data were produced by immunoSEQ multiplex PCR, yet TCRdb's version contains in-frame clones alone and is incomplete. The V and J calls and the clone size are those of that table, but D and trimming were determined from the DNA. The sample has approximately 230,000 clones, 70% to 90% seen once. The clonotype comes from a man aged 80 or over with acute or convalescent COVID-19. This rearrangement joins TRBV7-9 to TRBJ1-5; TRBD1 agrees at 7 bases. Sequences were obtained from peripheral blood. CDR3 DNA sequence: TGTGCCAGCTCCAGGACAGGAGATTATAGCAATCAGCCCCAGCATTTT. It translates to CASSRTGDYSNQPQHF.